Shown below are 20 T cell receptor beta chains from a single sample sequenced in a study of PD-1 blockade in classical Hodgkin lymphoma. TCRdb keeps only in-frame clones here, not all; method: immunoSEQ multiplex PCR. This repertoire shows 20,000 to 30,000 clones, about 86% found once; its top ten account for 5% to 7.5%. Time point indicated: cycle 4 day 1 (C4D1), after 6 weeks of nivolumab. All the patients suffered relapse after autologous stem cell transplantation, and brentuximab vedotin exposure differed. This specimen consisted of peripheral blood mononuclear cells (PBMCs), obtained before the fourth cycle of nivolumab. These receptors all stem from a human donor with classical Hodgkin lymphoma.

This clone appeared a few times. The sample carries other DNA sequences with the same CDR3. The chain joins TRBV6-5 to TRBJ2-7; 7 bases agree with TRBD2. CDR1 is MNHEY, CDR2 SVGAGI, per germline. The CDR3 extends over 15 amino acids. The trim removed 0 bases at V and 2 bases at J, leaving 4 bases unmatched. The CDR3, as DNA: TGTGCCAGCAGTTACTCTGCTAGCGGAACCTACGAGCAGTACTTC. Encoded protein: CASSYSASGTYEQYF.

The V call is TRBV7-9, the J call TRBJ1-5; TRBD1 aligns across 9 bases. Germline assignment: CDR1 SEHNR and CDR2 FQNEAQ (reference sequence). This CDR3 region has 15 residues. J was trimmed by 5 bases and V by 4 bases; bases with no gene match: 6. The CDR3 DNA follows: TGTGCCAGCAGCTGGGGGACAGGGAGCGATCAGCCCCAGCATTTT. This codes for CASSWGTGSDQPQHF.

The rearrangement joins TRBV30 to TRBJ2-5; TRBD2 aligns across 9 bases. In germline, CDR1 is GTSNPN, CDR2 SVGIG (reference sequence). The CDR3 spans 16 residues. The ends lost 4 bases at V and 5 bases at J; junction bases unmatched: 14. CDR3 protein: CAWTKREGTSRETQYF. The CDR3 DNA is TGTGCCTGGACCAAAAGGGAGGGGACTAGCAGGGAGACCCAGTACTTC. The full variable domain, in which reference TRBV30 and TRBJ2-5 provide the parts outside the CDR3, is SQTIHQWPATLVQPVGSPLSLECTVEGTSNPNLYWYRQAAGRGLQLLFYSVGIGQISSEVPQNLSASRPQDRQFILSSKKLLLSDSGFYLCAWTKREGTSRETQYFGPGTRLLVL.

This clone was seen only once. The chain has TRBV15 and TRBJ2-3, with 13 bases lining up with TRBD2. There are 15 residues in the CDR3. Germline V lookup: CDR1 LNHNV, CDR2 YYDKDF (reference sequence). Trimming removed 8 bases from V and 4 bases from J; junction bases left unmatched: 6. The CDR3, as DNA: TGTGCCACCTATGGGACTAGCGGGACGGCAGATACGCAGTATTTT. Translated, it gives CATYGTSGTADTQYF.

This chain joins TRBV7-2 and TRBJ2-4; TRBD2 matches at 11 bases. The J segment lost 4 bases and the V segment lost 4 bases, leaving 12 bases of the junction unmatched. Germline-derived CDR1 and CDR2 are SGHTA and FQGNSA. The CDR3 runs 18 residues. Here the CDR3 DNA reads TGTGCCAGCAGCTCCCCTCTTAGCGGGAGGGCCGGGAAAAACATTCAGTACTTC. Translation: CASSSPLSGRAGKNIQYF.

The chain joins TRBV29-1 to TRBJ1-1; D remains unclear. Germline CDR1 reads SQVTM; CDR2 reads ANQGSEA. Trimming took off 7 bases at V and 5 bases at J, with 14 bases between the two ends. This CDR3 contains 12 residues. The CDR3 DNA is TGCAGCGGGAGGGTTTTGAGGACTGAAGCTTTCTTT. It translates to CSGRVLRTEAFF. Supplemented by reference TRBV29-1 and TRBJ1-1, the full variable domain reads SAVISQKPSRDICQRGTSLTIQCQVDSQVTMMFWYRQQPGQSLTLIATANQGSEATYESGFVIDKFPISRPNLTFSTLTVSNMSPEDSSIYLCSGRVLRTEAFFGQGTRLTVV.

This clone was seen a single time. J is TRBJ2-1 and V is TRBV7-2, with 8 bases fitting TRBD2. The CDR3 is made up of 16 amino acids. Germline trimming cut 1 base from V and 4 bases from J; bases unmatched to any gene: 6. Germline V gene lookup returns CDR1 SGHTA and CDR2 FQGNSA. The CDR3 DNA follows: TGTGCCAGCAGCTTAGAATCTAGCGGGTTATACAATGAGCAGTTCTTC. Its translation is CASSLESSGLYNEQFF.

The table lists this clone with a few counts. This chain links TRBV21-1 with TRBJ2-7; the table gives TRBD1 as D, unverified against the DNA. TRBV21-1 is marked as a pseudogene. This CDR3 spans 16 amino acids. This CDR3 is CASSKPRGRDDYEQYF. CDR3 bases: TGTGCCAGCAGCAAACCCAGGGGGCGCGACGACTACGAGCAGTACTTC.

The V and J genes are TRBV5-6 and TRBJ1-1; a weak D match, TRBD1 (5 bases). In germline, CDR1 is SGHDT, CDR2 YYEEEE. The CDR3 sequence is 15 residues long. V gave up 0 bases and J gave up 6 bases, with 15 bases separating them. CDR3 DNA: TGTGCCAGCAGCTTGGATTCCAGGGTGGGGGCTGAAGCTTTCTTT. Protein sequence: CASSLDSRVGAEAFF.

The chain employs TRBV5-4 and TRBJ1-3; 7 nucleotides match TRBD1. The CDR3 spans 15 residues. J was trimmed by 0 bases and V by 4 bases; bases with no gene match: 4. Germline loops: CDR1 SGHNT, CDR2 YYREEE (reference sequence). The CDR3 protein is CASSLRGGSGNTIYF. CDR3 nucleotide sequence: TGTGCCAGCAGCCTCAGGGGGGGCTCTGGAAACACCATATATTTT.

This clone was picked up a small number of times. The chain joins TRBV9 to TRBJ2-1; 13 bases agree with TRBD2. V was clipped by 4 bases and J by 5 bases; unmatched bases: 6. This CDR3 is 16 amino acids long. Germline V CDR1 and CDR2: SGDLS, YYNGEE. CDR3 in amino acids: CASSPQLAGGHNEQFF. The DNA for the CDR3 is TGTGCCAGCAGCCCGCAACTAGCGGGGGGGCACAATGAGCAGTTCTTC.

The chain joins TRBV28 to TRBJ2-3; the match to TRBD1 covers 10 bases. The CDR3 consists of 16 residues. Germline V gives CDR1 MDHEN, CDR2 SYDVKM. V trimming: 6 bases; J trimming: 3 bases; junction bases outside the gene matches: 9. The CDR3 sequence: CASSQPWTGGTDTQYF. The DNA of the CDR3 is TGTGCCAGCAGCCAGCCGTGGACAGGGGGTACAGATACGCAGTATTTT.

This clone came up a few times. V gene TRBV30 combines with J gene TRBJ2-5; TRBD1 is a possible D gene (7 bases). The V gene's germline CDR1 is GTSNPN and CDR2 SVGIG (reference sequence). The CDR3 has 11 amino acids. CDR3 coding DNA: TGTGCTGGAGGGGGCCGGGAGACCCAGTACTTC. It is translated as CAGGGRETQYF.

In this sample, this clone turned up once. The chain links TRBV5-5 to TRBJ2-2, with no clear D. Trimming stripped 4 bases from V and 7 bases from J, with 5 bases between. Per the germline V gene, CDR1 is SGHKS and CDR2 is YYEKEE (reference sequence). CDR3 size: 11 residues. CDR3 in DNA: TGTGCCAGCAGCGTTGTCGGGGAGCTGTTTTTT. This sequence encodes CASSVVGELFF.

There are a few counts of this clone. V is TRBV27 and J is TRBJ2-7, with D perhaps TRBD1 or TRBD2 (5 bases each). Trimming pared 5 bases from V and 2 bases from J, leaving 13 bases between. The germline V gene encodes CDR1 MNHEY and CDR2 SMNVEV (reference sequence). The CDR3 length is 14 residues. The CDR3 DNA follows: TGTGCCAGCAGTCCCGAGGGGAGAGCCTACGAGCAGTACTTC. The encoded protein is CASSPEGRAYEQYF.

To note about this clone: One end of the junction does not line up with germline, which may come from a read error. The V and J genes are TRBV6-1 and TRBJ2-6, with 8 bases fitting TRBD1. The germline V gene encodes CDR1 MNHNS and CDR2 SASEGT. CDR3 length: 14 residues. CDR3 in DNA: TGTGCCAGCAACAGACAGGGGAAGGCCAACGTCCTAACTTTC. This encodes CASNRQGKANVLTF.

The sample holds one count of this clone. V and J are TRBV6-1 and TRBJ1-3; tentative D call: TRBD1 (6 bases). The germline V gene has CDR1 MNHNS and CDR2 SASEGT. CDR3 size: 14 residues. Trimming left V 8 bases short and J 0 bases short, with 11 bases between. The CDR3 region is CASEGGSSGNTIYF. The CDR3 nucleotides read TGTGCCAGCGAGGGGGGGAGCTCTGGAAACACCATATATTTT.

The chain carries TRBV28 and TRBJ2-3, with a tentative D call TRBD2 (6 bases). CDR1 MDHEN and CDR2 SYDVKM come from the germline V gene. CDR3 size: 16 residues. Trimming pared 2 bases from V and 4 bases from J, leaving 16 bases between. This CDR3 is CASSLLTGVLADTQYF. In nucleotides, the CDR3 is TGTGCCAGCAGTTTACTCACGGGGGTCTTGGCAGATACGCAGTATTTT. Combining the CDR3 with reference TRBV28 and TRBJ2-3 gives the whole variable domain DVKVTQSSRYLVKRTGEKVFLECVQDMDHENMFWYRQDPGLGLRLIYFSYDVKMKEKGDIPEGYSVSREKKERFSLILESASTNQTSMYLCASSLLTGVLADTQYFGPGTRLTVL.

CDR3 sequence reads: CASSPLQGADTQYF. As DNA, the CDR3 is TGTGCCAGCAGCCCGCTCCAGGGGGCAGATACGCAGTATTTT. V is TRBV11-3 and J is TRBJ2-3; 7 nucleotides line up with TRBD1. CDR3 length equals 14 residues. The V gene end was trimmed by 5 bases and the J gene end by 4 bases; junction bases not matched to a gene: 6. CDR1 is SGHNT, CDR2 YENEEA, per germline.

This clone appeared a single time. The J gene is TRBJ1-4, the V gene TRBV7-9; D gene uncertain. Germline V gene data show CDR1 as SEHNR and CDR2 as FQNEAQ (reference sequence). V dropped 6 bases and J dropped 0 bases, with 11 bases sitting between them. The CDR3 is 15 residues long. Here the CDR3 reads CASSVLQATNEKLFF. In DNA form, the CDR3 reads TGTGCCAGCAGTGTTCTCCAAGCAACTAATGAAAAACTGTTTTTT. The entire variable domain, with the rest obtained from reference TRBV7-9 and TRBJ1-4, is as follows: DTGVSQNPRHKITKRGQNVTFRCDPISEHNRLYWYRQTLGQGPEFLTYFQNEAQLEKSRLLSDRFSAERPKGSFSTLEIQRTEQGDSAMYLCASSVLQATNEKLFFGSGTQLSVL.